Reported below is one TCR beta chain. Its antigen remains unidentified. This entry comes from a study of human thymus T cells. Study-wide results and caveats: Across thymic and blood repertoires, the usage of V and J genes appeared to be biased. Highly overlapping thymic repertoires among unrelated individuals were reported in related research.

Resections obtained during corrective heart surgery supplied the thymus tissue. The people who donated were healthy Finnish babies having corrective surgery for congenital heart defects. The repertoire was sequenced with immunoSEQ multiplex PCR; TCRdb's copy has only in-frame clones and lacks some. Of tens of thousands of clones listed, 85% to 95% are singletons. The CDR3 runs to 16 residues. Looked up from germline, CDR1 is SGHTA and CDR2 is FQGTGA. The V segment lost 5 bases and the J segment 4 bases; nucleotides outside the gene matches: 12. The sample taken for sequencing was thymus tissue. The V gene is TRBV7-3, the J gene TRBJ2-3, with 7 bases matching TRBD2. The sequence was obtained from a girl under three years old with a congenital heart defect but otherwise immunologically healthy. CDR3 amino acids: CASSPGGGSGADTQYF. CDR3 DNA sequence: TGTGCCAGCAGCCCCGGCGGCGGGAGTGGAGCAGATACGCAGTATTTT.